This TCR beta chain came from a study of cytomegalovirus exposure and HLA in healthy donors. Overall study context: An earlier analysis identified more than 95 million unique TCR beta sequences in 150 million to 200 million T cells.

Overall study findings and caveats: The listing of 150 to 200 TCR beta chains classed them as cytomegalovirus-associated.

Note on this clone: Its specificity is not known.

PCR amplification relied on 60 Vbeta primers (plus 13 Jbeta primers). In the study's own analysis: The count from a later analysis was some 76 million unique TCR beta chains, some 10 million of them shared. The assay was immunoSEQ multiplex PCR, and TCRdb's table has in-frame clones only and misses some. V, J and clone size are taken as reported in that table, and D and trimming were inferred from the DNA itself. Of 150,000 or so clones detected, roughly 80% appear once; the ten largest clones hold about 6.9%. The sequenced material came from PBMCs. This clonotype was sampled from a woman aged 40-49 years in good health and CMV-seropositive.

DNA of the CDR3: TGTGCCAGCAGTTACTCGTCAGACTATGGCTACACCTTC. Encoded protein: CASSYSSDYGYTF. The chain links TRBV6-5 to TRBJ1-2; no reliable D call. The germline V and J ends were trimmed by 0 bases and 3 bases, with 5 bases remaining between them. The CDR3 is 13 residues long. CDR1 and CDR2 from the germline V gene are MNHEY and SVGAGI.